A selection of T cell receptor beta chains follows, all from one sample in a study of blood T cell repertoires in COVID-19. Clones were sequenced by immunoSEQ multiplex PCR, and TCRdb holds only the in-frame ones, with some missing. This sample yields about 200,000 clones, of which 76% are seen a single time; about 17% belongs to the top ten. Material for sequencing was PBMCs or T cells enriched from blood (not recorded which). All receptors come from a woman aged 45 to 65 with acute COVID-19. Both conserved end residues are trimmed from each CDR3. The order of the fields is V gene, J gene, CDR3 protein.

TRBV7-9	TRBJ2-2	ASSSLLDRNTGELF
TRBV19	TRBJ1-5	ASRIAGGRDQPQH
TRBV4-1	TRBJ2-1	ASSRTTTVNNEQF
TRBV6-1	TRBJ1-1	ASSEDRDTEAF
TRBV19	TRBJ2-3	ASSPRAGSGDTQY
TRBV6-1	TRBJ1-2	ASSEGWTVGYT
TRBV7-9	TRBJ1-2	ASSLRGNWDGHGYT
TRBV7-9	TRBJ2-3	ASSYIGDRGTDTQY
TRBV7-6	TRBJ1-1	ASSLFKGRNTEAF
TRBV6-5	TRBJ2-1	ASSYTVARNEQF
TRBV5-4	TRBJ1-1	ASRTGGWAEAF